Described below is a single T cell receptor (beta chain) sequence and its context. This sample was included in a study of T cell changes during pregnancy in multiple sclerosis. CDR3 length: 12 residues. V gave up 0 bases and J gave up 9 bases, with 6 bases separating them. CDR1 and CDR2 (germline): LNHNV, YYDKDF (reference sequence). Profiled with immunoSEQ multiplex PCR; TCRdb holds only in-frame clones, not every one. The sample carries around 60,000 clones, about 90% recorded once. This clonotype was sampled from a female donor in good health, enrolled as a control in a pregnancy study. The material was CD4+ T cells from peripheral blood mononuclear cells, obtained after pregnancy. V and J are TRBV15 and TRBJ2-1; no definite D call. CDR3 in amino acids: CATSRDFGEQFF. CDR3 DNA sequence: TGTGCCACCAGCAGAGATTTCGGTGAGCAGTTCTTC. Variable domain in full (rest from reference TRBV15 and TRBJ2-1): DAMVIQNPRYQVTQFGKPVTLSCSQTLNHNVMYWYQQKSSQAPKLLFHYYDKDFNNEADTPDNFQSRRPNTSFCFLDIRSPGLGDTAMYLCATSRDFGEQFFGPGTRLTVL.